This T cell receptor (beta chain) originates from a study of T cells after somatic rescue of genetic block. The assay was immunoSEQ multiplex PCR, and TCRdb's table has in-frame clones only and misses some. Of 12,000 or so clones listed, 73% are singletons. Germline V gene sequence: CDR1 SEHNR, CDR2 FQNEAQ (reference sequence). CDR3 length: 13 residues. V gave up 5 bases and J gave up 5 bases, with 12 bases separating them. The chain couples TRBV7-9 to TRBJ2-5; D uncertain. The clonotype originates from a boy between 10 and 17 years old. The sample comprised peripheral blood mononuclear cells (PBMCs). DNA for the CDR3: TGTGCCAGCAGCCCCCCCTTCCCGGAGACCCAGTACTTC. It is translated as CASSPPFPETQYF.